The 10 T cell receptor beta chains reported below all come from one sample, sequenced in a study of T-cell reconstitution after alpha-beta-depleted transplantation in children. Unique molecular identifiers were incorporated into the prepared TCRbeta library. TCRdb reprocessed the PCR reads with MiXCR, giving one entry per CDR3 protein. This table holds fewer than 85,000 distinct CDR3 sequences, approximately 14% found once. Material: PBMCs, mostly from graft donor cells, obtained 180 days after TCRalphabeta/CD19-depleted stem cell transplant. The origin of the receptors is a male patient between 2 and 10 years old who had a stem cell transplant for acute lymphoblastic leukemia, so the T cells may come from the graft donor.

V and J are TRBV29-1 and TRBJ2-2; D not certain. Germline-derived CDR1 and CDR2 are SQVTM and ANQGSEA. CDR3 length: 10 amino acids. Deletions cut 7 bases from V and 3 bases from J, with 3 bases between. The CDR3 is CSAYTGELFF. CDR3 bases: TGCAGCGCTTACACCGGGGAGCTGTTTTTT.

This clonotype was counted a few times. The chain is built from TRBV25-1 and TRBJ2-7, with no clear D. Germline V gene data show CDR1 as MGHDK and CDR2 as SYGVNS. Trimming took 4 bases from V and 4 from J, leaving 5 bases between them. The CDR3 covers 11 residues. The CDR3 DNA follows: TGTGCCAGCAGTGCTAAATACGAGCAGTACTTC. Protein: CASSAKYEQYF.

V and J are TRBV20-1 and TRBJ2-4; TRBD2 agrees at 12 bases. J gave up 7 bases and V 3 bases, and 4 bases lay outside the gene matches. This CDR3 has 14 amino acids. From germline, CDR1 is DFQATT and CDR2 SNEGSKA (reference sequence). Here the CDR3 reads CSARPSGRGNIQYF. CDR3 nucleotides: TGCAGTGCTAGGCCTAGCGGGAGGGGGAACATTCAGTACTTC.

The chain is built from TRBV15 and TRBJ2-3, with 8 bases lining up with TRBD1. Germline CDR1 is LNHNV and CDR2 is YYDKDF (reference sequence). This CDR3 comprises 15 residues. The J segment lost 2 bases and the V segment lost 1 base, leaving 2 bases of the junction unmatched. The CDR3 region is CATSRAGQATDTQYF. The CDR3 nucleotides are TGTGCCACCAGCAGAGCGGGACAGGCCACAGATACGCAGTATTTT.

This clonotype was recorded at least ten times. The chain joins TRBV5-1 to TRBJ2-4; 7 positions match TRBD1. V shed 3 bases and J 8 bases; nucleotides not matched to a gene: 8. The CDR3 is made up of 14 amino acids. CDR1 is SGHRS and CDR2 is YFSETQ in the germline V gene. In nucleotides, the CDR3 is TGCGCCAGCAGCTCCAGACAGGGAATAGACATTCAGTACTTC. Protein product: CASSSRQGIDIQYF.

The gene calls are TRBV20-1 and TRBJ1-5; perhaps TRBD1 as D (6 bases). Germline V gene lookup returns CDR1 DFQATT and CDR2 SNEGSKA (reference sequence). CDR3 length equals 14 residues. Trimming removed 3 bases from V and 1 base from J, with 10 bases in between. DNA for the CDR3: TGCAGTGCTAGGTGGGGGACAAGCAATCAGCCCCAGCATTTT. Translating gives CSARWGTSNQPQHF.

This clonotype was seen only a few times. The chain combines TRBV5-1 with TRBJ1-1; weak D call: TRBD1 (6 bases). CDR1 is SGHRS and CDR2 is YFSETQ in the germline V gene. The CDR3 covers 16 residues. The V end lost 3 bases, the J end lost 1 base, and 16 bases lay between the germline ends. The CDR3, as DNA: TGCGCCAGCAGCTCCGGGGGGGGCTACGGGAACACTGAAGCTTTCTTT. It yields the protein CASSSGGGYGNTEAFF.

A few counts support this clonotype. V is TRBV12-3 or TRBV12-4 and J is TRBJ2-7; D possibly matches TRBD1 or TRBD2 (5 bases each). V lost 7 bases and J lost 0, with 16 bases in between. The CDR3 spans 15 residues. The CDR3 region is CASTLFPGRSYEQYF. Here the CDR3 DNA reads TGTGCCAGCACCTTATTCCCGGGGCGCTCCTACGAGCAGTACTTC.

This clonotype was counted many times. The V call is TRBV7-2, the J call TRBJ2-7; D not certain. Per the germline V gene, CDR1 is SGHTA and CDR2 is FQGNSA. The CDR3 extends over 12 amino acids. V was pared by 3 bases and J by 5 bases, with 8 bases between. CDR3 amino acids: CASSFYPHEQYF. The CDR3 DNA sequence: TGTGCCAGCAGCTTCTACCCGCACGAGCAGTACTTC.

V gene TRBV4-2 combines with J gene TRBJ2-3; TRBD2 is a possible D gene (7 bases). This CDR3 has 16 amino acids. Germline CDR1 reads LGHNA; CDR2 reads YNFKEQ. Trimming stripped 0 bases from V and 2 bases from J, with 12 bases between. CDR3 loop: CASSQEGRGATDTQYF. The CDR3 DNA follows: TGTGCCAGCAGCCAAGAAGGACGGGGGGCCACAGATACGCAGTATTTT.